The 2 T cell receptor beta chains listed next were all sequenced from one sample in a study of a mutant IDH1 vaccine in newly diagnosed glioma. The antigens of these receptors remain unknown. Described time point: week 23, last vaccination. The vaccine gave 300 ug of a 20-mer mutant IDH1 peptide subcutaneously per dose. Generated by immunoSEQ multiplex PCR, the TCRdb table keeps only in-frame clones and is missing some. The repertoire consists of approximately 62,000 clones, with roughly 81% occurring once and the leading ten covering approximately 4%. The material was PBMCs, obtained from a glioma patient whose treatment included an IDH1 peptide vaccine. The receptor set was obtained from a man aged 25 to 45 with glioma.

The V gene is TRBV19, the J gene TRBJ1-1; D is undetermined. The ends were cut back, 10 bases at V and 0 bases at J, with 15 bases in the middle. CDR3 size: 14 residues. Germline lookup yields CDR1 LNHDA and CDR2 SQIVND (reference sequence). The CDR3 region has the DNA TGTGCCACCCTTAGGCGAGGGTTGAACACTGAAGCTTTCTTT. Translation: CATLRRGLNTEAFF.

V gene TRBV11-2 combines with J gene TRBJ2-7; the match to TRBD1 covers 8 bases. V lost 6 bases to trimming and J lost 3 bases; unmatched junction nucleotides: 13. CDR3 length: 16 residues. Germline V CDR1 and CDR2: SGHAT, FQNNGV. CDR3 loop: CASRQPARQGHYEQYF. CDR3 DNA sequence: TGTGCCAGCAGGCAACCTGCGAGACAGGGGCACTACGAGCAGTACTTC.